This T cell receptor (beta chain) was found in a study of chronic HIV infection and antiretroviral therapy. This clonotype was seen a handful of times. TCRdb ran MiXCR on the 5' RACE reads and lists one entry per CDR3 protein. The repertoire holds over 40,000 distinct CDR3 sequences, 15% to 20% seen once, with around 2.8% in the top ten. CDR1 ENHRY and CDR2 SYGVKD come from the germline V gene. The CDR3 spans 15 residues. J was trimmed by 3 bases and V by 5 bases; bases with no gene match: 7. The rearrangement uses TRBV10-3 and TRBJ2-7; 10 bases line up with TRBD2. Sequencing input: peripheral blood. The sequence was obtained from an adult who had HIV and had not received antiretroviral therapy, or was an uninfected healthy control (not recorded which). The CDR3 is CAISPSGREGYEQYF. CDR3 sequence (DNA): TGTGCCATCAGTCCTAGCGGGAGAGAGGGCTACGAGCAGTACTTC.